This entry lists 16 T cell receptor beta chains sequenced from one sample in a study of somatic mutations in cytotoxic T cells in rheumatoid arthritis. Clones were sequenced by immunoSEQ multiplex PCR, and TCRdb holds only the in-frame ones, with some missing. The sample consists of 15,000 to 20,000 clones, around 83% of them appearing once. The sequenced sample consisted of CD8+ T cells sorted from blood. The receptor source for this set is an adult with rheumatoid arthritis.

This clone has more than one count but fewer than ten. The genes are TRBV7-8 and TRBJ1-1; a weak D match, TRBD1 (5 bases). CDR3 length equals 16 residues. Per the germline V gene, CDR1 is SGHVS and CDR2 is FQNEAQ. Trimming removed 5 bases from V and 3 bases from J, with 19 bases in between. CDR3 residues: CASSGSGTRLDTEAFF. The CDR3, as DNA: TGTGCCAGCAGCGGATCCGGGACGAGACTGGACACTGAAGCTTTCTTT.

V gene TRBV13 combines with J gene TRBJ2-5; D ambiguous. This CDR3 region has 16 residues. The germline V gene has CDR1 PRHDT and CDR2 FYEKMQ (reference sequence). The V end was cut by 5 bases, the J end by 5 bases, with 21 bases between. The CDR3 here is CASSHTTYEVGETQYF. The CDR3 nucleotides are TGTGCCAGCAGCCATACTACATACGAGGTGGGGGAGACCCAGTACTTC.

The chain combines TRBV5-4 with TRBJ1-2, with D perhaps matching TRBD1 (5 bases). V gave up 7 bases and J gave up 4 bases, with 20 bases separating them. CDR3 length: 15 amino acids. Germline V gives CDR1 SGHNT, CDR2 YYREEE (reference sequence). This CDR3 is CASGTRDARPYGYTF. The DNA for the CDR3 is TGTGCCAGCGGTACTCGGGACGCCCGCCCCTATGGCTACACCTTC.

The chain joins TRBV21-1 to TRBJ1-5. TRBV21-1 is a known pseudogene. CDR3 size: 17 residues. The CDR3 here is CASSPAQGLAFNQPQHF. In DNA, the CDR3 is TGTGCCAGCAGCCCCGCGCAAGGGCTAGCTTTCAATCAGCCCCAGCATTTT.

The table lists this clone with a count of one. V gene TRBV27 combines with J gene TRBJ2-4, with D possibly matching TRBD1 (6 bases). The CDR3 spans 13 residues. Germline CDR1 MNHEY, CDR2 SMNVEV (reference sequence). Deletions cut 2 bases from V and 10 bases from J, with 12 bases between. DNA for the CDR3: TGTGCCAGCAGTTTAATGGCAGGGGCAATTCAGTACTTC. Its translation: CASSLMAGAIQYF.

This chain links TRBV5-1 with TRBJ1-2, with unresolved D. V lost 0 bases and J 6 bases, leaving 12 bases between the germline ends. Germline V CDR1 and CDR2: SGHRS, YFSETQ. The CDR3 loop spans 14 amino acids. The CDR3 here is CASSLDAGRDGYTF. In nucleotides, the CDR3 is TGCGCCAGCAGCTTGGACGCGGGAAGGGATGGCTACACCTTC.

The CDR3 nucleotides read TGTGCCAGCTCACCTGGTGACAGGGGGCCCATGAACACTGAAGCTTTCTTT. Its translation: CASSPGDRGPMNTEAFF. The chain uses TRBV18 and TRBJ1-1, with TRBD1 identical over 10 bases. Losses at the gene ends were 3 bases for V and 0 bases for J; bases not matched to a gene: 7. The CDR3 is 17 amino acids. The germline gives CDR1 KGHSH, CDR2 LQKENI.

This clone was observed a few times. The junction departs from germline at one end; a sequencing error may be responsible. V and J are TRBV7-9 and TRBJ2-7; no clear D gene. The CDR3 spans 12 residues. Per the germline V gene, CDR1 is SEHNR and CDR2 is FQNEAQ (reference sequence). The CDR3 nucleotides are TGTGCCAGCAGCGTAGCCCGGTACGAGCAGTACTTC. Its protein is CASSVARYEQYF.

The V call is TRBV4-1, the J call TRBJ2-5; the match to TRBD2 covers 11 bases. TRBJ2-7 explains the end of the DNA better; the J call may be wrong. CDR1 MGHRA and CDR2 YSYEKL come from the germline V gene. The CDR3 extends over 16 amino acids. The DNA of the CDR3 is TGCGCCAGCAGCCAGGACATCGGGACTAGCGGATTCGAGCAGTACTTC. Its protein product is CASSQDIGTSGFEQYF.

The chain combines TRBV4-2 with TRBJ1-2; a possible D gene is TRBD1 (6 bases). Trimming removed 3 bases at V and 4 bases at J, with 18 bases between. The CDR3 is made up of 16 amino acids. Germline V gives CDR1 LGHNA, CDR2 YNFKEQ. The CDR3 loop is CASSQARDTTTYGYTF. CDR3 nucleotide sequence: TGTGCCAGCAGCCAGGCCCGGGACACAACCACCTATGGCTACACCTTC.

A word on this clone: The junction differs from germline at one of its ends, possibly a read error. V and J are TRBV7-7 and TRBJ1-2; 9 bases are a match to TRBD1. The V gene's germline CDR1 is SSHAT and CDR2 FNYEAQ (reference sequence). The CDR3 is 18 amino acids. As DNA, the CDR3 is TGTGCTAGCAGCTTAGCTCTTTGGACAGGGGAAGAGGGCTATGGCTACACCTTC. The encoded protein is CASSLALWTGEEGYGYTF.

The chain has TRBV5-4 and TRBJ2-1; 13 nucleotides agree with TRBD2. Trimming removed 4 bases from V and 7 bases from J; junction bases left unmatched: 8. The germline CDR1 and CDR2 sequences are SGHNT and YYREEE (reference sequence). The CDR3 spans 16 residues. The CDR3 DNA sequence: TGTGCCAGCAGCCCTGAACCGGGACTAGCGGGGAATGAGCAGTTCTTC. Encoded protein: CASSPEPGLAGNEQFF.

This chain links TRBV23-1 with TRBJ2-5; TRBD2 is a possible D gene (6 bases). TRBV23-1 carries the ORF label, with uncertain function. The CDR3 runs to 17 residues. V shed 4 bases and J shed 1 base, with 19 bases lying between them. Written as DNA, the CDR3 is TGCGCCAGCAGTCTAGCGGCGGAGATAGTACCCCAAGAGACCCAGTACTTC. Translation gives CASSLAAEIVPQETQYF.

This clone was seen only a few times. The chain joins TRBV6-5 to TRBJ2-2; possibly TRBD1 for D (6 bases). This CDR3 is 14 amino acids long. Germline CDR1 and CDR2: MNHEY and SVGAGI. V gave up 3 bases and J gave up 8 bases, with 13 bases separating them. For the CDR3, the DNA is TGTGCCAGCAGTTATGCAGGGGCCGCAGGGGAGCTGTTTTTT. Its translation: CASSYAGAAGELFF.

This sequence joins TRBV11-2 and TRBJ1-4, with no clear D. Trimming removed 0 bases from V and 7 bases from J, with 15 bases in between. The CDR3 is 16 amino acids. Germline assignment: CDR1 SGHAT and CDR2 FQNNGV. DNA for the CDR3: TGTGCCAGCAGCTTAGATCCCCCCGGGGTGGGTGAAAAACTGTTTTTT. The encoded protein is CASSLDPPGVGEKLFF. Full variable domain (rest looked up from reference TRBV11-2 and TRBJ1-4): EAGVAQSPRYKIIEKRQSVAFWCNPISGHATLYWYQQILGQGPKLLIQFQNNGVVDDSQLPKDRFSAERLKGVDSTLKIQPAKLEDSAVYLCASSLDPPGVGEKLFFGSGTQLSVL.

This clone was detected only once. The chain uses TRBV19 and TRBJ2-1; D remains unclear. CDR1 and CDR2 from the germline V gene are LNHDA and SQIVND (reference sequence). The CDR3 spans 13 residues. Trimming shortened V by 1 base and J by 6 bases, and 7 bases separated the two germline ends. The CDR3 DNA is TGTGCCAGTAGTATAGTAAAGTCCAATGAGCAGTTCTTC. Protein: CASSIVKSNEQFF.